The clone carrying this T cell receptor (beta chain) was recorded only once. The antigen is undetermined. Profiled with immunoSEQ multiplex PCR; TCRdb holds only in-frame clones, not every one. This sample has about 31,000 clones, with under 80% found just once. This record comes from a study of CD4 T cells in relation to SARS-CoV-2 and coronaviruses. Trimming took 10 bases from V and 4 from J, leaving 14 bases between them. The germline V gene encodes CDR1 MDHEN and CDR2 SYDVKM. This CDR3 region has 13 residues. The V gene is TRBV28, the J gene TRBJ1-3; D may be TRBD1 (6 bases). This TCR was recovered from an adult with COVID-19. The specimen sequenced was memory CD4+ T cells from PBMCs, cultured in vitro. CDR3 in DNA: TGTGCCATCCAAGGGGGGCGCGGAAACACCATATATTTT. Protein: CAIQGGRGNTIYF.